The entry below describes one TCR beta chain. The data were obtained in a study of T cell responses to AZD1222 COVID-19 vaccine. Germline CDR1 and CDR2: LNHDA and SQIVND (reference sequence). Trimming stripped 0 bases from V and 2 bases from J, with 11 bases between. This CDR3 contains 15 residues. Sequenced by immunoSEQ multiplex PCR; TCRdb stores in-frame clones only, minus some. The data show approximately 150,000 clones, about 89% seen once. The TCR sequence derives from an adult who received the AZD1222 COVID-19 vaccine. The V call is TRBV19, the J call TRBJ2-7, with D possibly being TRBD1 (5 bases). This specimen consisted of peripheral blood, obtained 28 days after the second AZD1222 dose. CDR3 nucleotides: TGTGCCAGTAGTATAGATTTGGGGCTTACCTACGAGCAGTACTTC. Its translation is CASSIDLGLTYEQYF.